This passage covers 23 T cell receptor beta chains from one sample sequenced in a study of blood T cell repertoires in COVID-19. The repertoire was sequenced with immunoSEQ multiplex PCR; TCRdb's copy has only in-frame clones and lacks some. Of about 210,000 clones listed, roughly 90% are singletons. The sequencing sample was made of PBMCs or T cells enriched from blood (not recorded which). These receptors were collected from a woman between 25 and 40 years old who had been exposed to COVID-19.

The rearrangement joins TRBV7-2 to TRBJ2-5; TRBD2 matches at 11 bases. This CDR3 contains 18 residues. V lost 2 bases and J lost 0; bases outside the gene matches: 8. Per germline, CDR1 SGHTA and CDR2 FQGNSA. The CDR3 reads CASSLRASGGTNQETQYF. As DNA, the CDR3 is TGTGCCAGCAGCTTAAGGGCTAGCGGGGGGACGAACCAAGAGACCCAGTACTTC.

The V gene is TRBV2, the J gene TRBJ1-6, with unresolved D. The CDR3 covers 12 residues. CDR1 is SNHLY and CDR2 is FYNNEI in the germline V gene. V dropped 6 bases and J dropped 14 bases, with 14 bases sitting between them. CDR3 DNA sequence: TGTGCCAGCAGAGCCGACTTGGTGGCCCTCCACTTT. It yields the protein CASRADLVALHF. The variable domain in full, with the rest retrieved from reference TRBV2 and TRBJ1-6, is EPEVTQTPSHQVTQMGQEVILRCVPISNHLYFYWYRQILGQKVEFLVSFYNNEISEKSEIFDDQFSVERPDGSNFTLKIRSTKLEDSAMYFCASRADLVALHFGNGTRLTVT.

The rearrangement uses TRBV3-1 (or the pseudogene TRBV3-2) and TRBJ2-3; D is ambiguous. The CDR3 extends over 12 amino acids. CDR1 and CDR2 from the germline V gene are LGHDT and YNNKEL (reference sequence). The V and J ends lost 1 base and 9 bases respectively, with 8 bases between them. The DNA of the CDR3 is TGTGCCAGCAGCCAAGGTGGGCTAACGCAGTATTTT. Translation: CASSQGGLTQYF.

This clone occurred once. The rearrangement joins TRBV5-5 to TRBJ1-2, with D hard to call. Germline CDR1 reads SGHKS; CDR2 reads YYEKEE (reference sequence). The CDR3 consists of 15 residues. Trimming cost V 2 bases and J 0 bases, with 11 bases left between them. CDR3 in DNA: TGTGCCAGCAGCTTTTGGCTGAATACTAACTATGGCTACACCTTC. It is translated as CASSFWLNTNYGYTF. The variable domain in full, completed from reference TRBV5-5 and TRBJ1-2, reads DAGVTQSPTHLIKTRGQQVTLRCSPISGHKSVSWYQQVLGQGPQFIFQYYEKEERGRGNFPDRFSARQFPNYSSELNVNALLLGDSALYLCASSFWLNTNYGYTFGSGTRLTVV.

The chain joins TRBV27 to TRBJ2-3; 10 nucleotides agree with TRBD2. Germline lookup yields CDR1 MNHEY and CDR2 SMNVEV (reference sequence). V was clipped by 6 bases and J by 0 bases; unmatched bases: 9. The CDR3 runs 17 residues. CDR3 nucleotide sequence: TGTGCCAGCAGGCGTCGGACTAGCGGCTTGAGCACAGATACGCAGTATTTT. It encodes CASRRRTSGLSTDTQYF.

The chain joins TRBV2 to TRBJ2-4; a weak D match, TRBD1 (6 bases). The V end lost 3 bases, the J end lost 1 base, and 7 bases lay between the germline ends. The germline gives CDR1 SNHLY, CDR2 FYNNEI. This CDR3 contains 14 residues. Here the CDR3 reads CASSDDRAKNIQYF. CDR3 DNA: TGTGCCAGCAGTGACGACAGGGCCAAAAACATTCAGTACTTC.

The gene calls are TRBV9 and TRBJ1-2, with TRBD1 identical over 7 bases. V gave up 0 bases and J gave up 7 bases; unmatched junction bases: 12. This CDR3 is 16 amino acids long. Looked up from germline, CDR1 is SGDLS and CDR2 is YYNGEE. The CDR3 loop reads CASSVGTTAYRGGYTF. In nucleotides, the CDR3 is TGTGCCAGCAGCGTAGGAACCACGGCTTACAGGGGTGGCTACACCTTC.

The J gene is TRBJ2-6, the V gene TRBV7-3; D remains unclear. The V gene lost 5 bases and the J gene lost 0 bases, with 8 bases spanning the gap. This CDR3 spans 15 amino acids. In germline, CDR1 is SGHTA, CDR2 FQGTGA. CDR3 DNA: TGTGCCAGCAGCCCGTCAGGCTCTGGGGCCAACGTCCTGACTTTC. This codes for CASSPSGSGANVLTF. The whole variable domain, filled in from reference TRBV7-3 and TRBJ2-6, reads GAGVSQTPSNKVTEKGKYVELRCDPISGHTALYWYRQSLGQGPEFLIYFQGTGAADDSGLPNDRFFAVRPEGSVSTLKIQRTERGDSAVYLCASSPSGSGANVLTFGAGSRLTVL.

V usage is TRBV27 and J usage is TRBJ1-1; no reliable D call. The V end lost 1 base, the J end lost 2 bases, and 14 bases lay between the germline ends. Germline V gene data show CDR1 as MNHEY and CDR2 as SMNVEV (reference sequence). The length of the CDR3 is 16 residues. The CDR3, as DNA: TGTGCCAGCAGTTTATTACCTAGACTGCGAAACACTGAAGCTTTCTTT. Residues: CASSLLPRLRNTEAFF.

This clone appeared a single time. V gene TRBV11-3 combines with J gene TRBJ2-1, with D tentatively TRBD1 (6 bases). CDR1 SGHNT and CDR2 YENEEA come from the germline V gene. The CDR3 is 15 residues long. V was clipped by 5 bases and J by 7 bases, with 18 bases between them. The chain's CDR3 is CASSPRGRGLNEQFF. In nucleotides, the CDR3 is TGTGCCAGCAGCCCCCGGGGCAGGGGATTAAATGAGCAGTTCTTC.

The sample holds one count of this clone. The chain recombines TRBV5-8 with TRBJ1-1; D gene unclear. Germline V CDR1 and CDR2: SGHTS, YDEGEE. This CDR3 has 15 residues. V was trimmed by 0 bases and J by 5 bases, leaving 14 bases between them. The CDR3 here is CASSLGAPGGTEAFF. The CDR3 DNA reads TGTGCCAGCAGCTTGGGTGCTCCTGGAGGGACTGAAGCTTTCTTT.

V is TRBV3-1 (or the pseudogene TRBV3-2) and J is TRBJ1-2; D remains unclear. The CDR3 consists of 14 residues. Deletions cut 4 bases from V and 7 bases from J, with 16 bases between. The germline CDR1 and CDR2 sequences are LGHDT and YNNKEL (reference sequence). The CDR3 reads CASSLGRGHGGYTF. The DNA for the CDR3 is TGTGCCAGCAGCCTCGGGCGGGGTCATGGTGGCTACACCTTC.

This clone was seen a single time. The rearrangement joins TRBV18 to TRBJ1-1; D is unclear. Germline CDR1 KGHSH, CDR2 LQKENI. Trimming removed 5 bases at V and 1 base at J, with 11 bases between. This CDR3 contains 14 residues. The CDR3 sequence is CASSTNSGNTEAFF. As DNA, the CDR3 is TGTGCCAGCTCAACAAACTCAGGGAACACTGAAGCTTTCTTT.

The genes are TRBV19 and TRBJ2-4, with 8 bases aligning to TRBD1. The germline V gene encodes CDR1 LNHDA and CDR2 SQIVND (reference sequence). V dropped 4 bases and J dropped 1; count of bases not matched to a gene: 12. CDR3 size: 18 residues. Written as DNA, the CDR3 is TGTGCCAGTAGTACCAAGGCCCCAGGGGGCACCGCCAAAAACATTCAGTACTTC. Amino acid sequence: CASSTKAPGGTAKNIQYF. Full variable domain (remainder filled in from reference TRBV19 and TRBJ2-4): DGGITQSPKYLFRKEGQNVTLSCEQNLNHDAMYWYRQDPGQGLRLIYYSQIVNDFQKGDIAEGYSVSREKKESFPLTVTSAQKNPTAFYLCASSTKAPGGTAKNIQYFGAGTRLSVL.

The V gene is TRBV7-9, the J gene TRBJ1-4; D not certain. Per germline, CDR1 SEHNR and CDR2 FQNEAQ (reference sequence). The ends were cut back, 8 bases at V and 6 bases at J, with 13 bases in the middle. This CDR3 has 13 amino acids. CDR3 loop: CASVGRAHEKLFF. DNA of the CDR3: TGTGCCAGCGTCGGGAGGGCCCATGAAAAACTGTTTTTT.

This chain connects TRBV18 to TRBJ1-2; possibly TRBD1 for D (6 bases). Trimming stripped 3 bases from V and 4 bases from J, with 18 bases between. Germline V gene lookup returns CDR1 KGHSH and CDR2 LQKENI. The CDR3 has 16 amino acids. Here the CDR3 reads CASSPGGAEGGYGYTF. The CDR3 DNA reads TGTGCCAGCTCACCTGGGGGGGCGGAGGGCGGCTATGGCTACACCTTC.

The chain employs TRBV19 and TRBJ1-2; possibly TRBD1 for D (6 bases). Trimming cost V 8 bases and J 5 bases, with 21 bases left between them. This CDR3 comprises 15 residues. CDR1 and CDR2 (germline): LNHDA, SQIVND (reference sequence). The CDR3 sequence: CASEDRRAFGYGYTF. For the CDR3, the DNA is TGTGCCAGTGAAGACAGGCGTGCGTTTGGGTATGGCTACACCTTC.

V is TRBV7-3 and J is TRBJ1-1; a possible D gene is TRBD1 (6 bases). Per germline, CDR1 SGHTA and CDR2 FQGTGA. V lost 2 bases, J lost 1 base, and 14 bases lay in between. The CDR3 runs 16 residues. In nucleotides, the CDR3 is TGTGCCAGCAGCTTAGGGGAACAGGGCCGGAACACTGAAGCTTTCTTT. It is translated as CASSLGEQGRNTEAFF.

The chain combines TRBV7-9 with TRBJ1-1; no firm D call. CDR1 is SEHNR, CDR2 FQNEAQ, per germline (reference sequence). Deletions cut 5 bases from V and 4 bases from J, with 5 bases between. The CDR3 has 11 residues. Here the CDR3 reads CASSAFTEAFF. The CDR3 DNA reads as TGTGCCAGCAGCGCGTTCACTGAAGCTTTCTTT. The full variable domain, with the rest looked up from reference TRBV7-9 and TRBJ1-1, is DTGVSQNPRHKITKRGQNVTFRCDPISEHNRLYWYRQTLGQGPEFLTYFQNEAQLEKSRLLSDRFSAERPKGSFSTLEIQRTEQGDSAMYLCASSAFTEAFFGQGTRLTVV.

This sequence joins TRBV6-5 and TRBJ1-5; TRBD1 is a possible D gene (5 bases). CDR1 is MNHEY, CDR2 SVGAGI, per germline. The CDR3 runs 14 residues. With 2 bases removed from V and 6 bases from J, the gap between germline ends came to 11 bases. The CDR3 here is CASSYGGSGQPQHF. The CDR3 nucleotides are TGTGCCAGCAGTTACGGGGGGTCTGGTCAGCCCCAGCATTTT.

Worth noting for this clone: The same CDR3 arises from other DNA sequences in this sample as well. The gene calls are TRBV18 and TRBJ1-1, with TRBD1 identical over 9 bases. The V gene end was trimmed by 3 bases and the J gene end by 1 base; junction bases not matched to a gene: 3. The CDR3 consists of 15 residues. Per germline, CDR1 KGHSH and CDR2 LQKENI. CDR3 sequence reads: CASSPPGQGNTEAFF. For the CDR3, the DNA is TGTGCCAGCTCACCCCCGGGACAGGGGAACACTGAAGCTTTCTTT. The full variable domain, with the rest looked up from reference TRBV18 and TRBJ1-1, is NAGVMQNPRHLVRRRGQEARLRCSPMKGHSHVYWYRQLPEEGLKFMVYLQKENIIDESGMPKERFSAEFPKEGPSILRIQQVVRGDSAAYFCASSPPGQGNTEAFFGQGTRLTVV.

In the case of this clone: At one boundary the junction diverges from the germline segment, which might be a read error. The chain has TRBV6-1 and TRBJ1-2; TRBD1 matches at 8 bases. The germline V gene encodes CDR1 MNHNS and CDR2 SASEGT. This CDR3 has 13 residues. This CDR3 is CASSEVGTGPTSF. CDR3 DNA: TGTGCCAGCAGTGAAGTAGGGACAGGACCGACCTCCTTC.

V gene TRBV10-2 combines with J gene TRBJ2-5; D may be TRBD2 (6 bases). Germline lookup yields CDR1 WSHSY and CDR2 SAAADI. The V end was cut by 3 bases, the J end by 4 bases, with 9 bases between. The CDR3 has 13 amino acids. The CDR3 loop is CASSELGGETQYF. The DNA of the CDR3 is TGCGCCAGCAGTGAACTGGGGGGAGAGACCCAGTACTTC.